This T cell receptor (beta chain) comes out of a study of T-cell reconstitution after alpha-beta-depleted transplantation in children. Molecular barcoding with unique molecular identifiers was used for the TCRbeta library. TCRdb passed the PCR reads through MiXCR, listing each CDR3 protein once. The top ten clones hold about 10% of a sample with under 400,000 distinct CDR3 sequences, around 25% of them seen once. The CDR3 length is 15 residues. In germline, CDR1 is SEHNR, CDR2 FQNEAQ (reference sequence). Losses at the gene ends were 5 bases for V and 9 bases for J; bases not matched to a gene: 10. In regard to this clonotype: The antigen remains unidentified.

Findings of the study overall: Roughly two months post-transplant, alpha-beta T cells reportedly originated from several hundred graft clones that had expanded. Newly made T cells mostly supplied T-cell counts and diversity one year after transplant. Recipient T cells and thymic progenitors that survived gave rise to the high TCRbeta diversity observed at day 60 in some patients.

Sequenced here: PBMCs, mostly from graft donor cells, sampled 180 days after TCRalphabeta/CD19-depleted stem cell transplant. The TCR sequence derives from a male patient younger than 18 who had a stem cell transplant for acute lymphoblastic leukemia, so the T cells may come from the graft donor. The rearrangement uses TRBV7-9 and TRBJ2-3, with 11 bases fitting TRBD1. The CDR3 region has the DNA TGTGCCAGCAGCCAAACTCGGACAGGGGGCTTAACGCAGTATTTT. The encoded protein is CASSQTRTGGLTQYF. The whole variable domain, remainder taken from reference TRBV7-9 and TRBJ2-3, is DTGVSQNPRHKITKRGQNVTFRCDPISEHNRLYWYRQTLGQGPEFLTYFQNEAQLEKSRLLSDRFSAERPKGSFSTLEIQRTEQGDSAMYLCASSQTRTGGLTQYFGPGTRLTVL.